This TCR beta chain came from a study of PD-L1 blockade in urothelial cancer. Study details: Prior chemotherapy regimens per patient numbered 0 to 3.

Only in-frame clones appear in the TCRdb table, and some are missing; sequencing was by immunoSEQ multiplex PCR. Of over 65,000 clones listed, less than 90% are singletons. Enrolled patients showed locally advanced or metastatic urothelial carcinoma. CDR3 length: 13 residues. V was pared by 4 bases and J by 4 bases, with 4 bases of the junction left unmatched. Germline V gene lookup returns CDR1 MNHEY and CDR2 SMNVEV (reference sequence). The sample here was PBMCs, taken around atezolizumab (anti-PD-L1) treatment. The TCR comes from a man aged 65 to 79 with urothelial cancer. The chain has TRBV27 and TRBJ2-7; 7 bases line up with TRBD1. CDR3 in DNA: TGTGCCAGCAGTTGGGGACAGATTTACGAGCAGTACTTC. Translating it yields CASSWGQIYEQYF.